This T cell receptor beta chain comes out of a study of blood T cells in healthy people across ages. Study-level results: TCR beta diversity tracked closely with naive T cell percentage.

Isolated per sample were at least 6 million PBMCs. Each sample provided at least 5.5 micrograms of extracted total RNA. The table lists this clonotype with a few counts. Its antigen remains unidentified. Through a sample-barcoded 5' primer and a J-beta primer mix, a second PCR was run for roughly 7 to 11 cycles. In TCRdb, the 5' RACE reads were re-called with MiXCR into one record per CDR3 protein. The sample has hundreds of thousands of distinct CDR3 sequences, over 45% seen once; the top ten hold around a third. The CDR3 consists of 15 residues. Between the trimmed V and J ends, which lost 1 base and 0 bases, there was a span of 6 bases. From germline, CDR1 is LGHNA and CDR2 YSLEER.

Sequencing was done on a sample of blood. This sequence joins TRBV4-3 and TRBJ1-4; the D is unclear. This sequence was found in a woman aged 60-75 years in good health. As DNA, the CDR3 is TGCGCCAGCAGCCAAGGGACGGCAACTAATGAAAAACTGTTTTTT. It encodes CASSQGTATNEKLFF.